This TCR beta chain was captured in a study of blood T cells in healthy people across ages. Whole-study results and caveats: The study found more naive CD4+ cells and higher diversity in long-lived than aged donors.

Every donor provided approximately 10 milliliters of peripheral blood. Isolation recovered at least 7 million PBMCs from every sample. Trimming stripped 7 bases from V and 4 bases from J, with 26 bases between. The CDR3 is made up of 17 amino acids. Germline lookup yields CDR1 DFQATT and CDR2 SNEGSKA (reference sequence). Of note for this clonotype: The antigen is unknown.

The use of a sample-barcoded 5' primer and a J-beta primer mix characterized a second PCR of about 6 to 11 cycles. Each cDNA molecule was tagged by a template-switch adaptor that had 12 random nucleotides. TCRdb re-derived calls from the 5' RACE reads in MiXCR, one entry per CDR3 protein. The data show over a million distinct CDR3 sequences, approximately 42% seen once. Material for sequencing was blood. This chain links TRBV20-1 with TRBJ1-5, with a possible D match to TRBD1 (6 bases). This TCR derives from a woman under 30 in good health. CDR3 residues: CSVRSTRFDRLNQPQHF. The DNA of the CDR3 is TGCAGTGTTAGGAGTACTCGATTTGACAGGCTAAATCAGCCCCAGCATTTT.